A single sample is the source of the 2 T cell receptor beta chains below, sequenced in a study of vaccination effects on CD4 cells after COVID-19. These TCRs' antigens remain unknown. Produced via immunoSEQ multiplex PCR; TCRdb's table is partial and in-frame only. The sample lists approximately 28,000 clones; 55% to 75% were seen once. Antigen-specific CD4+ T cell clonotypes were called by their expansion after viral peptide-pool culture in ViraFEST. Isolation of CD4+ T cells took place after around 10 days of culture. Vaccination of participants consisted of two doses of either the BNT162b2 or mRNA-1273 vaccine. This sample comprised CD4+ T cells from PBMCs cultured with HCoV-NL63 spike peptides, obtained after COVID-19 vaccination. The receptors stem from a human donor who received a COVID-19 vaccine.

This rearrangement joins TRBV10-3 to TRBJ1-4, with 9 bases lining up with TRBD1. The V and J ends lost 7 bases and 6 bases, in that order; junction bases with no gene match: 15. The V gene's germline CDR1 is ENHRY and CDR2 SYGVKD. There are 17 residues in the CDR3. The CDR3 loop is CAITFRDREAHDEKLFF. The CDR3 DNA reads as TGTGCCATCACCTTCCGGGACAGGGAGGCTCACGATGAAAAACTGTTTTTT.

The chain recombines TRBV5-1 with TRBJ1-4, with D unresolved. In germline, CDR1 is SGHRS, CDR2 YFSETQ. The CDR3 loop spans 18 amino acids. Trimming took 2 bases from V and 0 from J, leaving 17 bases between them. The CDR3 reads CASSLSGPRAATNEKLFF. The CDR3 DNA reads TGCGCCAGCAGCTTATCCGGTCCGCGGGCTGCAACTAATGAAAAACTGTTTTTT.